One and the same sample provided the 10 T cell receptor beta chains below, sequenced in a study of cytomegalovirus exposure and HLA in healthy donors (dated by TCRdb to about 2017). Receptor amplification or capture employed the immunoSEQ multiplex PCR assay. The immuneACCESS repertoire file appears here via TCRdb, limited to in-frame rearrangements. These files lack a portion of the clones; in checked studies, under half of the deficit traces to unresolved V genes, and the cause of the others is not known. This sample has 250,000 to 300,000 clones in its table, and roughly 90% of those were observed once. The ten largest clones represent more than 0.35% of the sample. Sample: PBMCs. Receptor source: a woman aged 18-29 years in good health and CMV-seronegative.

The V gene is TRBV28, the J gene TRBJ1-4; 11 bases agree with TRBD1. Germline assignment: CDR1 MDHEN and CDR2 SYDVKM. V lost 2 bases and J lost 9; bases outside the gene matches: 11. The CDR3 has 17 residues. The CDR3: CASSLIGQGAGVKKLFF. CDR3 in DNA: TGTGCCAGCAGTTTAATTGGACAGGGGGCGGGGGTCAAAAAACTGTTTTTT.

The chain combines TRBV28 with TRBJ1-2; TRBD1 aligns across 7 bases. J gave up 6 bases and V 5 bases, and 3 bases lay outside the gene matches. Germline V CDR1 and CDR2: MDHEN, SYDVKM. The CDR3 has 12 residues. The CDR3 nucleotides read TGTGCCAGCAGTCTCGACAGGGATGGCTACACCTTC. Translating it yields CASSLDRDGYTF.

The chain joins TRBV5-4 to TRBJ1-2; D might be TRBD1 (5 bases). The germline CDR1 and CDR2 sequences are SGHNT and YYREEE (reference sequence). The length of the CDR3 is 15 residues. V lost 0 bases to trimming and J lost 4 bases, with 13 bases between them. The CDR3 protein is CASSLGQTDPYGYTF. In nucleotides, the CDR3 is TGTGCCAGCAGCTTGGGGCAGACAGACCCCTATGGCTACACCTTC.

There are a few counts of this clone. V usage is TRBV7-2 and J usage is TRBJ2-7, with a weak D call TRBD2 (6 bases). V dropped 5 bases and J dropped 3 bases, with 11 bases sitting between them. This CDR3 has 13 amino acids. Germline V gene data show CDR1 as SGHTA and CDR2 as FQGNSA. Written as DNA, the CDR3 is TGTGCCAGCAGCCGGCAGGAGGGCTACGAGCAGTACTTC. Its protein is CASSRQEGYEQYF.

The J gene is TRBJ2-3, the V gene TRBV5-4; TRBD2 is a possible D gene (6 bases). In germline, CDR1 is SGHNT, CDR2 YYREEE (reference sequence). The ends were cut back, 2 bases at V and 0 bases at J, with 13 bases in the middle. The CDR3 is made up of 16 amino acids. This CDR3 reads CASSFRSGSSTDTQYF. CDR3 in DNA: TGTGCCAGCAGCTTTCGGAGCGGGTCGAGCACAGATACGCAGTATTTT.

In this sample, this clone turned up a few times. The chain carries TRBV5-4 and TRBJ2-7; 10 bases match TRBD2. CDR1 is SGHNT, CDR2 YYREEE, per germline (reference sequence). The J segment lost 2 bases and the V segment lost 4 bases, leaving 3 bases of the junction unmatched. CDR3 length: 14 amino acids. CDR3 region: CASSISGGTYEQYF. CDR3 nucleotides: TGTGCCAGCAGCATTAGCGGGGGGACCTACGAGCAGTACTTC.

The CDR3 bases are TGCGCCAGCAGCTGGGCGCAGAATTCACCCCTCCACTTT. Translation: CASSWAQNSPLHF. This chain links TRBV5-1 with TRBJ1-6; no reliable D call. CDR1 and CDR2 (germline): SGHRS, YFSETQ. Trimming removed 3 bases from V and 7 bases from J, with 8 bases in between. This CDR3 spans 13 amino acids.

This rearrangement joins TRBV5-1 to TRBJ2-1; 11 nucleotides match TRBD2. The CDR3 totals 15 residues. The germline CDR1 and CDR2 sequences are SGHRS and YFSETQ. J was trimmed by 7 bases and V by 7 bases; bases with no gene match: 10. The CDR3 loop reads CASSATSGAPNEQFF. The DNA of the CDR3 is TGCGCCAGCTCGGCGACTAGCGGGGCTCCGAATGAGCAGTTCTTC.

J is TRBJ1-5 and V is TRBV6-6, with no clear D. Germline values: CDR1 MNHNY, CDR2 SVGAGI (reference sequence). CDR3 size: 13 residues. Trimming shortened V by 7 bases and J by 0 bases, and 7 bases separated the two germline ends. CDR3 coding DNA: TGTGCCAGCATGGCGGGTAGCAATCAGCCCCAGCATTTT. Amino acid sequence: CASMAGSNQPQHF.

The chain couples TRBV2 to TRBJ1-2; no clear D. From germline, CDR1 is SNHLY and CDR2 FYNNEI. V dropped 2 bases and J dropped 4 bases, with 11 bases sitting between them. The CDR3 loop spans 14 amino acids. The CDR3 sequence: CASSESLGFYGYTF. In DNA form, the CDR3 reads TGTGCCAGCAGTGAAAGTCTGGGCTTCTATGGCTACACCTTC. Using reference TRBV2 and TRBJ1-2 for the parts outside the CDR3, the full variable domain is EPEVTQTPSHQVTQMGQEVILRCVPISNHLYFYWYRQILGQKVEFLVSFYNNEISEKSEIFDDQFSVERPDGSNFTLKIRSTKLEDSAMYFCASSESLGFYGYTFGSGTRLTVV.